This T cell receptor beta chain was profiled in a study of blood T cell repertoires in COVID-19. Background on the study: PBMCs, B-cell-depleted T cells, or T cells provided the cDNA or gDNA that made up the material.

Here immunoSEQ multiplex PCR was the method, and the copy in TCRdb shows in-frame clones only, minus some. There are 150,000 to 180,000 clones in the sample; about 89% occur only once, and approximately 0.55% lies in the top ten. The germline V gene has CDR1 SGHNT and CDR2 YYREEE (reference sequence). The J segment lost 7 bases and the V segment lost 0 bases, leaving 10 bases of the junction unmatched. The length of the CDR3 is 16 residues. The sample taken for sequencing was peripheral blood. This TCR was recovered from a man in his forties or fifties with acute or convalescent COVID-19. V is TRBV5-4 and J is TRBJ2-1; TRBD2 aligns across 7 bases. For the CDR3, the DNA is TGTGCCAGCAGCTTGGACTCCGGGGGAGGGCGTAATGAGCAGTTCTTC. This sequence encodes CASSLDSGGGRNEQFF.